This TCR beta chain was captured in a study of cytomegalovirus exposure and HLA in healthy donors. The PCR contained 60 Vbeta and 13 Jbeta primers. TCRdb keeps only in-frame clones here, not all; method: immunoSEQ multiplex PCR. The sample lists 110,000 to 150,000 clones, 75% occurring once. Worth noting for this clone: Its cognate antigen is unknown.

Points from the study as a whole: One later analysis reportedly identified an Asian-associated ancestry cluster that showed fewer N-insertions than the approximately 700-donor mean.

This CDR3 region has 14 residues. Germline CDR1 and CDR2: MNHNS and SASEGT. Trimming removed 3 bases at V and 7 bases at J, with 13 bases between. The specimen was PBMCs. This chain links TRBV6-1 with TRBJ1-5, with D maybe TRBD1 (6 bases). The TCR comes from a man aged 30 to 45 in good health and CMV-seronegative. CDR3 nucleotides: TGTGCCAGCAGTGAGCTAGGGGGTTGGCAGCCCCAGCATTTT. Encoded protein: CASSELGGWQPQHF.